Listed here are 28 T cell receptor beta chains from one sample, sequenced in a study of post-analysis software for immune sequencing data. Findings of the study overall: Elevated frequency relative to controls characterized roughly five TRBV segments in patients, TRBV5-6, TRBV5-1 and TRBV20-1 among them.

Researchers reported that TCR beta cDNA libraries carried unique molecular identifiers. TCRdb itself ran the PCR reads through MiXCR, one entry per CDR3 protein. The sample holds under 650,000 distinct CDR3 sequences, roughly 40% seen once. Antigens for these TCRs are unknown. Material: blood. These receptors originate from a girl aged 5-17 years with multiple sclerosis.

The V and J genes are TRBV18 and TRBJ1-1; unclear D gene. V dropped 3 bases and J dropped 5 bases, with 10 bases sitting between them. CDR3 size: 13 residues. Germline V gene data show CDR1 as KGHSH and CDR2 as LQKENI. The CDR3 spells CASSPPQRTEAFF. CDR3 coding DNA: TGTGCCAGCTCACCTCCACAGCGGACTGAAGCTTTCTTT.

CDR3: CASSTLAGRGEQYF. CDR3 nucleotides: TGTGCCAGCAGTACCCTAGCGGGGAGAGGGGAGCAGTACTTC. The chain joins TRBV6-5 to TRBJ2-7; 9 bases agree with TRBD2. The CDR3 covers 14 residues. The germline V gene encodes CDR1 MNHEY and CDR2 SVGAGI. V gave up 5 bases and J gave up 7 bases; unmatched junction bases: 9.

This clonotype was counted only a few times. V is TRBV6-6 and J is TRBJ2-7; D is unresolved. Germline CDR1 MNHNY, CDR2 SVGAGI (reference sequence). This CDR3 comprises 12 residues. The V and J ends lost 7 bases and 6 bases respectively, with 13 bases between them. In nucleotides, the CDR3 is TGTGCCAGCACCAGCCCCCGTTTCGAGCAGTACTTC. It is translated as CASTSPRFEQYF.

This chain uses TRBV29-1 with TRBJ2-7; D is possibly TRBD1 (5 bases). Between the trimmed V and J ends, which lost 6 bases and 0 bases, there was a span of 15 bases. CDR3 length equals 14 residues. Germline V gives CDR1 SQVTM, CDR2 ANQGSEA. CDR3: CSVEDTGDSYEQYF. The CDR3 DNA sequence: TGCAGCGTCGAGGATACAGGAGACTCCTACGAGCAGTACTTC.

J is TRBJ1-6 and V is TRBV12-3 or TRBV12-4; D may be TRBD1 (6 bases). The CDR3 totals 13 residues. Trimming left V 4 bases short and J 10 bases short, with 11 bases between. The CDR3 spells CASSSDSGSPLHF. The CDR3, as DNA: TGTGCCAGCAGTTCGGACAGTGGGTCACCCCTCCACTTT.

The CDR3 region is CASSLTARNYEQYF. CDR3 DNA sequence: TGCGCCAGCAGCTTGACTGCTAGGAATTACGAGCAGTACTTC. The genes are TRBV5-1 and TRBJ2-7; D unclear. The V gene's germline CDR1 is SGHRS and CDR2 YFSETQ. Deletions cut 1 base from V and 4 bases from J, with 12 bases between. The CDR3 has 14 amino acids.

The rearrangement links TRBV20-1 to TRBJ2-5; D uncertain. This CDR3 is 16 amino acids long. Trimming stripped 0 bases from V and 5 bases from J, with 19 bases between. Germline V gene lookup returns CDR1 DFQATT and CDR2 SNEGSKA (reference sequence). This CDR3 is CSARDGRAGLLETQYF. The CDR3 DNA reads TGCAGTGCTAGAGATGGAAGGGCAGGCCTACTGGAGACCCAGTACTTC.

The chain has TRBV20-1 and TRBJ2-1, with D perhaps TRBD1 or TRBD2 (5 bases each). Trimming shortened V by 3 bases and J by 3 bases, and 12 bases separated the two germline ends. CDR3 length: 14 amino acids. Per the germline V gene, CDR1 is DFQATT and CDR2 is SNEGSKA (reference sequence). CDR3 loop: CSASRGTRYNEQFF. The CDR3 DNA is TGCAGTGCTAGCAGAGGGACCCGCTACAATGAGCAGTTCTTC.

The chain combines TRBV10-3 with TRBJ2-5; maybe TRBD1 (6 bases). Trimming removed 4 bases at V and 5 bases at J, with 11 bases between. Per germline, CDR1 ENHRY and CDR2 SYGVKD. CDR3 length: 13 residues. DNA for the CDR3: TGTGCCATCAGTGTGGGGGCCGGGGAGACCCAGTACTTC. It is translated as CAISVGAGETQYF.

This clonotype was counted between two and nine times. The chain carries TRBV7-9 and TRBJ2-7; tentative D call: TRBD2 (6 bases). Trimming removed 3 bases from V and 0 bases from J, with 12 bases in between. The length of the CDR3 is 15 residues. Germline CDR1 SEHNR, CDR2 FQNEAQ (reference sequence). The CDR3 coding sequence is TGTGCCAGCAGCTTCCGGGACTTCGGCTCCTACGAGCAGTACTTC. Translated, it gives CASSFRDFGSYEQYF.

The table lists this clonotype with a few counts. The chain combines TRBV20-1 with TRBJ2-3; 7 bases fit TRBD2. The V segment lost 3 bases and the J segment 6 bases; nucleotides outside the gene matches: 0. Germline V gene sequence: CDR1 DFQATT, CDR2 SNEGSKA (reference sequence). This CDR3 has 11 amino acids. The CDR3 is CSARGGDTQYF. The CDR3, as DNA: TGCAGTGCTAGGGGGGGGGATACGCAGTATTTT.

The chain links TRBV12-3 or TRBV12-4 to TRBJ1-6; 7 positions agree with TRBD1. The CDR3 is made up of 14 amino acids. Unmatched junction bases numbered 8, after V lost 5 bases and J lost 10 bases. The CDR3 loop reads CASSLGQPLSPLHF. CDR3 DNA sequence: TGTGCCAGCAGTCTGGGACAGCCCTTATCACCCCTCCACTTT.

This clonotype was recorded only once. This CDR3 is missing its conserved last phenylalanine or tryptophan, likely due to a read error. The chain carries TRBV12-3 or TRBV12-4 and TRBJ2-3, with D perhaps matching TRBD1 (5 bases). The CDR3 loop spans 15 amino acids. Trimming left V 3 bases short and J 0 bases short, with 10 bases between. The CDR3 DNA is TGTGCCAGCAGTTTTTTAAGGGGAAGCACAGATACGCAGTATTCT. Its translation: CASSFLRGSTDTQYS.

The CDR3, as DNA: TGTGCCACCAGCAGGGGGGCTGCCTACAATGAGCAGTTCTTC. It encodes CATSRGAAYNEQFF. This chain uses TRBV15 with TRBJ2-1; perhaps TRBD1 as D (6 bases). The CDR3 loop spans 14 amino acids. V was shortened by 3 bases and J by 2 bases, with 8 bases between the two germline ends. Germline V gene lookup returns CDR1 LNHNV and CDR2 YYDKDF (reference sequence).

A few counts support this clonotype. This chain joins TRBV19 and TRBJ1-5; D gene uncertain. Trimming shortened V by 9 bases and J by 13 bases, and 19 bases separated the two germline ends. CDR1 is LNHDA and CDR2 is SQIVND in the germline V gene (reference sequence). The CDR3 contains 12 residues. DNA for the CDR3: TGTGCCAGCGGGTCGGGTGCGACATCTCAGCATTTT. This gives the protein CASGSGATSQHF.

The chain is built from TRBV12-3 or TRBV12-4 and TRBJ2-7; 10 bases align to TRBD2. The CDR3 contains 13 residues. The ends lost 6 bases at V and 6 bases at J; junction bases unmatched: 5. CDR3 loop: CASSLAGACEQYF. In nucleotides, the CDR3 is TGTGCCAGCAGCCTAGCGGGAGCGTGCGAGCAGTACTTC.

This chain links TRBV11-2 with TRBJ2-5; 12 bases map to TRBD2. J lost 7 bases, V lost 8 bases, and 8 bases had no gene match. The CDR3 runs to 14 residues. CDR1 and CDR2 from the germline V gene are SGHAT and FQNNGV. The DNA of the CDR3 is TGTGCCAGCCTCCTAGCGGGAGGGAGGGGGACCCAGTACTTC. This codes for CASLLAGGRGTQYF.

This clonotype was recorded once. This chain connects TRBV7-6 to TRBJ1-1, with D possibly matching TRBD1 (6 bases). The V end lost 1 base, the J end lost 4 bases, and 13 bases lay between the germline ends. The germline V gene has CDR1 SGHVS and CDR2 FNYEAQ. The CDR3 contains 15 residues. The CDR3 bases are TGTGCCAGCAGCTTAGGCTTGGAAGGGGGCACTGAAGCTTTCTTT. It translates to CASSLGLEGGTEAFF. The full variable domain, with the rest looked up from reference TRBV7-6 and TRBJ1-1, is GAGVSQSPRYKVTKRGQDVALRCDPISGHVSLYWYRQALGQGPEFLTYFNYEAQQDKSGLPNDRFSAERPEGSISTLTIQRTEQRDSAMYRCASSLGLEGGTEAFFGQGTRLTVV.

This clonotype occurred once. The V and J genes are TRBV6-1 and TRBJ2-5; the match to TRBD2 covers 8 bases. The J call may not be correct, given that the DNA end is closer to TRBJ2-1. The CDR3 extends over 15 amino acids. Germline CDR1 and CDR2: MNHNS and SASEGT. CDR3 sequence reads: CASSEARGAQETQFF. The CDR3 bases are TGTGCCAGCAGTGAAGCGCGGGGGGCACAAGAGACCCAGTTCTTC.

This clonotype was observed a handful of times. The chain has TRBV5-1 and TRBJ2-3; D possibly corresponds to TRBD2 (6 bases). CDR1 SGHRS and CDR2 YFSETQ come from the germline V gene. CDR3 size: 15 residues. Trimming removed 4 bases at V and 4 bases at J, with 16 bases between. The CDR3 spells CASSGGDPEADTQYF. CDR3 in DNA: TGCGCCAGCAGCGGAGGGGACCCCGAGGCAGATACGCAGTATTTT. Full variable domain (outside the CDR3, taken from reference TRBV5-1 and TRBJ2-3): KAGVTQTPRYLIKTRGQQVTLSCSPISGHRSVSWYQQTPGQGLQFLFEYFSETQRNKGNFPGRFSGRQFSNSRSEMNVSTLELGDSALYLCASSGGDPEADTQYFGPGTRLTVL.

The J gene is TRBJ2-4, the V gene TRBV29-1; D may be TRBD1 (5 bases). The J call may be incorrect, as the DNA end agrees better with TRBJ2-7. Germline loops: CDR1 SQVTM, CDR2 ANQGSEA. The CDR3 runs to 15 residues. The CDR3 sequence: CSVEARDSLKGEQYF. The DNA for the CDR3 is TGCAGCGTTGAAGCCAGAGACAGCCTTAAGGGCGAGCAGTACTTC.

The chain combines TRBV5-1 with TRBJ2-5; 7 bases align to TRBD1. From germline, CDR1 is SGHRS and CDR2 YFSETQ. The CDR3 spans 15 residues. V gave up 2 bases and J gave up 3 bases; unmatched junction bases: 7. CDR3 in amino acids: CASSFSPGTEETQYF. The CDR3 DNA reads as TGCGCCAGCAGCTTCTCCCCCGGGACAGAAGAGACCCAGTACTTC.

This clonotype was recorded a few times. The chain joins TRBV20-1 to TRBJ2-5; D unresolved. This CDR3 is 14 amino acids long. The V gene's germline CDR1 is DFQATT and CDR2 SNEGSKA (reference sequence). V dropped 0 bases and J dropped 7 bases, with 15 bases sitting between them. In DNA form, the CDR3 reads TGCAGTGCTAGAGATGAAACGGGTCCCGGGACCCAGTACTTC. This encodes CSARDETGPGTQYF.

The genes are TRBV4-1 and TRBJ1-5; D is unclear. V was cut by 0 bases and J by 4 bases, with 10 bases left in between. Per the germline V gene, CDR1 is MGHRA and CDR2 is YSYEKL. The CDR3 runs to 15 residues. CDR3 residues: CASSQERAWNQPQHF. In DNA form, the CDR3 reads TGCGCCAGCAGCCAAGAGCGGGCGTGGAATCAGCCCCAGCATTTT.

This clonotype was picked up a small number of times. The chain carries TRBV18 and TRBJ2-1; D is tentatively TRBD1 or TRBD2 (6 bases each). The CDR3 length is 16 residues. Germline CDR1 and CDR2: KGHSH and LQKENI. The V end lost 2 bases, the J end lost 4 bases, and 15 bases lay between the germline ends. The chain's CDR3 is CASSPLGGAGYNEQFF. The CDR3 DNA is TGTGCCAGCTCACCATTGGGGGGCGCGGGATACAATGAGCAGTTCTTC. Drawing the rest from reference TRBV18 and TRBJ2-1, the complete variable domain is NAGVMQNPRHLVRRRGQEARLRCSPMKGHSHVYWYRQLPEEGLKFMVYLQKENIIDESGMPKERFSAEFPKEGPSILRIQQVVRGDSAAYFCASSPLGGAGYNEQFFGPGTRLTVL.

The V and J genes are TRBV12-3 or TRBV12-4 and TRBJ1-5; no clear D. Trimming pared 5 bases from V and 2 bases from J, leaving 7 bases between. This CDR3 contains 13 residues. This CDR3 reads CASSIGGNQPQHF. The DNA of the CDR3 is TGTGCCAGCAGTATCGGGGGCAATCAGCCCCAGCATTTT.

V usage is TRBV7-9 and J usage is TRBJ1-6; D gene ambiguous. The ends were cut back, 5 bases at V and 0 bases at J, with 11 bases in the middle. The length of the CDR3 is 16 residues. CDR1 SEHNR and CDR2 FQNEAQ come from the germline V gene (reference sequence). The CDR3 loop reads CASSGPSGSYNSPLHF. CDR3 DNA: TGTGCCAGCAGCGGTCCATCGGGCTCCTATAATTCACCCCTCCACTTT.

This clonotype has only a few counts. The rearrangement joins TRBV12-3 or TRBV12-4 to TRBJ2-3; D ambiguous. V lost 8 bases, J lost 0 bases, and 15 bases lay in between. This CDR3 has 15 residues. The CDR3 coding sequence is TGTGCCAGCGGCCACTGGAGAGCTAGCACAGATACGCAGTATTTT. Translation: CASGHWRASTDTQYF.